This TCR beta chain was retrieved from a study of T cell clonotyping in hematopoietic cell transplantation. The table came from immunoSEQ multiplex PCR; TCRdb's copy has only in-frame clones and leaves some out. The table records 15,000 to 20,000 clones, under 90% of them present only once. This CDR3 region has 16 residues. The trim removed 0 bases at V and 4 bases at J, leaving 12 bases unmatched. From germline, CDR1 is GTSNPN and CDR2 SVGIG (reference sequence). On this clone: Antigen specificity is unknown.

Overall study results and limits: Pathologically expanded recipient clonotypes increased progressively from day 30 to day 180 as diversity fell.

The gene calls are TRBV30 and TRBJ2-7; 7 nucleotides agree with TRBD1. This receptor was taken from a male patient over 55 who had an allogeneic stem cell transplant from a related donor, so the T cells may come from the graft donor. Some clones in this sample may be carry-over from other donors' samples. Specimen: PBMCs, collected 100 days after allogeneic stem cell transplant. Here the CDR3 DNA reads TGTGCCTGGAGTGTACTAAGAGCAGGGGGATCGTACGAGCAGTACTTC. Translated, it gives CAWSVLRAGGSYEQYF. Combining the CDR3 with reference TRBV30 and TRBJ2-7 gives the whole variable domain SQTIHQWPATLVQPVGSPLSLECTVEGTSNPNLYWYRQAAGRGLQLLFYSVGIGQISSEVPQNLSASRPQDRQFILSSKKLLLSDSGFYLCAWSVLRAGGSYEQYFGPGTRLTVT.